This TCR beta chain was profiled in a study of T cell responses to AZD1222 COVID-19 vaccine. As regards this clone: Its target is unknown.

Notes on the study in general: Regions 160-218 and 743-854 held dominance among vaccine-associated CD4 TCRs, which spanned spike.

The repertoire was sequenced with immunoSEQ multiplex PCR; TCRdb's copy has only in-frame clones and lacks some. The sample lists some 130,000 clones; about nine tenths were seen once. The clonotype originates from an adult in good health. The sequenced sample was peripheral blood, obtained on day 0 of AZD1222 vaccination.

The CDR3, as DNA: TGTGCCAGCAGCCAGGGGGGATCACAGCTTAATTCACCCCTCCACTTT. Translated, it gives CASSQGGSQLNSPLHF. This chain uses TRBV4-2 with TRBJ1-6, with D possibly matching TRBD1 (5 bases). Germline V gives CDR1 LGHNA, CDR2 YNFKEQ. The CDR3 is 16 residues long. V lost 3 bases, J lost 6 bases, and 15 bases lay in between.